These 30 T cell receptor beta chains originate from one sample sequenced in a study of T-cell reconstitution after alpha-beta-depleted transplantation in children. As it was prepared, the TCRbeta library received unique molecular identifiers. MiXCR, applied by TCRdb to the PCR reads, yields one record per CDR3 protein. The repertoire holds 250,000 to 400,000 distinct CDR3 sequences, with approximately 20% as singletons. The specimen was PBMCs, mostly from graft donor cells, collected 180 days after TCRalphabeta/CD19-depleted stem cell transplant. These receptors were obtained from a male patient between 5 and 17 years old who had a stem cell transplant for acute lymphoblastic leukemia, so the T cells may come from the graft donor.

This chain uses TRBV4-2 with TRBJ2-4; D uncertain. The CDR3 consists of 12 residues. Per the germline V gene, CDR1 is LGHNA and CDR2 is YNFKEQ. V was clipped by 11 bases and J by 2 bases, with 10 bases between them. DNA for the CDR3: TGTGCCGCTGGATTTTCCAAAAACATTCAGTACTTC. This encodes CAAGFSKNIQYF.

This chain joins TRBV11-2 and TRBJ2-1; the D is unclear. Trimming removed 1 base from V and 2 bases from J, with 6 bases in between. There are 14 residues in the CDR3. Germline-derived CDR1 and CDR2 are SGHAT and FQNNGV. The CDR3 nucleotides are TGTGCCAGCAGCTTAGTGGGCCCCTACAATGAGCAGTTCTTC. This encodes CASSLVGPYNEQFF.

J is TRBJ2-7 and V is TRBV20-1, with unresolved D. Trimming left V 5 bases short and J 1 base short, with 6 bases between. Germline V gene data show CDR1 as DFQATT and CDR2 as SNEGSKA (reference sequence). The CDR3 length is 11 residues. DNA for the CDR3: TGCAGTGCTGGGCGGTCCTACGAGCAGTACTTC. This gives the protein CSAGRSYEQYF.

V usage is TRBV20-1 and J usage is TRBJ1-1; D not certain. Germline V CDR1 and CDR2: DFQATT, SNEGSKA (reference sequence). This CDR3 has 12 residues. Between the trimmed V and J ends, which lost 3 bases and 6 bases, there was a span of 11 bases. The CDR3, as DNA: TGCAGTGCTAGGAAGGGAGATCCTGAAGCTTTCTTT. Its translation: CSARKGDPEAFF.

This clonotype appeared a few times. The rearrangement links TRBV6-1 to TRBJ1-5; weak D call: TRBD1 (5 bases). The germline gives CDR1 MNHNS, CDR2 SASEGT. The CDR3 sequence is 14 residues long. V lost 7 bases, J lost 6 bases, and 16 bases lay in between. For the CDR3, the DNA is TGTGCCAGCATCAGCCGTGCGGGGGGTCAGCCCCAGCATTTT. It codes for CASISRAGGQPQHF.

This clonotype has just one count. The chain employs TRBV7-9 and TRBJ2-4, with 7 bases matching TRBD2. The CDR3 consists of 15 residues. Losses at the gene ends were 4 bases for V and 3 bases for J; bases not matched to a gene: 6. In germline, CDR1 is SEHNR, CDR2 FQNEAQ (reference sequence). CDR3: CASSWSGDYKNIQYF. The CDR3 DNA sequence: TGTGCCAGCAGCTGGAGTGGGGACTACAAAAACATTCAGTACTTC.

The V call is TRBV7-3, the J call TRBJ2-1, with 11 bases fitting TRBD2. Germline CDR1 SGHTA, CDR2 FQGTGA. V gave up 3 bases and J gave up 9 bases; unmatched junction bases: 10. The CDR3 has 16 amino acids. CDR3 sequence: CASSFTTSGSRGEQFF. The CDR3 region has the DNA TGTGCCAGCAGCTTTACCACTAGCGGGAGTCGAGGTGAGCAGTTCTTC. Looking up the rest from reference TRBV7-3 and TRBJ2-1 gives the full variable domain: GAGVSQTPSNKVTEKGKYVELRCDPISGHTALYWYRQSLGQGPEFLIYFQGTGAADDSGLPNDRFFAVRPEGSVSTLKIQRTERGDSAVYLCASSFTTSGSRGEQFFGPGTRLTVL.

This rearrangement joins TRBV20-1 to TRBJ1-6; D remains unclear. Germline-derived CDR1 and CDR2 are DFQATT and SNEGSKA (reference sequence). V shed 3 bases and J shed 7 bases, with 10 bases lying between them. This CDR3 has 13 amino acids. CDR3 sequence (DNA): TGCAGTGCTAGTGGTCTTGGGAATTCACCCCTCCACTTT. Translating it yields CSASGLGNSPLHF.

V is TRBV7-8 and J is TRBJ2-3, with 8 bases fitting TRBD2. Germline V gene sequence: CDR1 SGHVS, CDR2 FQNEAQ. Germline trimming cut 3 bases from V and 5 bases from J; bases unmatched to any gene: 7. The CDR3 is made up of 15 amino acids. The CDR3 region is CASSFWREEVDTQYF. CDR3 DNA: TGTGCCAGCAGCTTTTGGCGGGAGGAAGTAGATACGCAGTATTTT.

The rearrangement links TRBV6-4 to TRBJ1-6; possibly TRBD1 for D (6 bases). Trimming removed 7 bases from V and 18 bases from J, with 16 bases in between. The CDR3 spans 11 residues. In germline, CDR1 is MRHNA, CDR2 SNTAGT. The CDR3 loop reads CASTRTVFHHF. CDR3 DNA sequence: TGTGCCAGCACCAGGACAGTTTTTCACCACTTT.

This clonotype was picked up a small number of times. V is TRBV5-6 and J is TRBJ2-7; D not certain. The length of the CDR3 is 12 residues. CDR1 and CDR2 (germline): SGHDT, YYEEEE. V was cut by 2 bases and J by 2 bases, with 5 bases left in between. The CDR3 loop is CASSFSPYEQYF. CDR3 nucleotides: TGTGCCAGCAGCTTCTCCCCCTACGAGCAGTACTTC.

The V and J genes are TRBV7-7 and TRBJ1-3; D not resolved. CDR3 length: 14 residues. With 1 base removed from V and 2 bases from J, the gap between germline ends came to 6 bases. Germline CDR1 SSHAT, CDR2 FNYEAQ (reference sequence). Here the CDR3 reads CASSLGIAGNTIYF. The CDR3 DNA reads TGTGCCAGCAGCTTAGGGATCGCTGGAAACACCATATATTTT. Based on the CDR3 plus reference TRBV7-7 and TRBJ1-3, the full variable domain is GAGVSQSPRYKVTKRGQDVTLRCDPISSHATLYWYQQALGQGPEFLTYFNYEAQPDKSGLPSDRFSAERPEGSISTLTIQRTEQRDSAMYRCASSLGIAGNTIYFGEGSWLTVV.

A note on this clonotype: This could be a read error, since a much larger clone is one nucleotide away. The chain couples TRBV5-1 to TRBJ2-1, with 11 bases lining up with TRBD2. Germline V gene data show CDR1 as SGHRS and CDR2 as YFSETQ. The junction had 2 bases not matched to a gene; V was cut back by 6 bases and J by 6 bases. The CDR3 loop spans 13 amino acids. The CDR3 DNA is TGCGCCAGCAACGGGACTAGCGGCAATGAGCAGTTCTTC. This encodes CASNGTSGNEQFF.

This clonotype has just a few counts. This chain links TRBV7-9 with TRBJ1-1; 8 positions match TRBD1. Germline CDR1 reads SEHNR; CDR2 reads FQNEAQ (reference sequence). CDR3 length: 14 residues. Unmatched junction bases numbered 5, after V lost 6 bases and J lost 2 bases. The CDR3 DNA reads TGTGCCAGCAGTTCAGGGGGCCGAAACACTGAAGCTTTCTTT. This translates into CASSSGGRNTEAFF. Using reference TRBV7-9 and TRBJ1-1 for the parts outside the CDR3, the full variable domain is DTGVSQNPRHKITKRGQNVTFRCDPISEHNRLYWYRQTLGQGPEFLTYFQNEAQLEKSRLLSDRFSAERPKGSFSTLEIQRTEQGDSAMYLCASSSGGRNTEAFFGQGTRLTVV.

This sequence joins TRBV18 and TRBJ2-3; 11 bases line up with TRBD2. Germline assignment: CDR1 KGHSH and CDR2 LQKENI. The CDR3 loop spans 17 amino acids. V shed 3 bases, J shed 4 bases, and the junction held 9 bases outside the gene matches. CDR3 residues: CASSPLSTSGKPDTQYF. The CDR3, as DNA: TGTGCCAGCTCACCGCTATCGACTAGCGGGAAACCAGATACGCAGTATTTT.

Comments on this clonotype: The junction does not match germline at one end; this may be a read error. The chain links TRBV7-2 to TRBJ1-2, with D uncertain. The CDR3 consists of 16 residues. The germline CDR1 and CDR2 sequences are SGHTA and FQGNSA. DNA of the CDR3: TGTGCCAGCAGCCAACGGAAGGGAGCCTCTTATGTAGGCTACCCCTTC. This translates into CASSQRKGASYVGYPF. Full variable domain (rest looked up from reference TRBV7-2 and TRBJ1-2): GAGVSQSPSNKVTEKGKDVELRCDPISGHTALYWYRQSLGQGLEFLIYFQGNSAPDKSGLPSDRFSAERTGGSVSTLTIQRTQQEDSAVYLCASSQRKGASYVGYPFGSGTRLTVV.

The sample holds a few counts of this clonotype. The chain recombines TRBV5-1 with TRBJ2-2; no firm D call. Germline V CDR1 and CDR2: SGHRS, YFSETQ. The CDR3 covers 14 residues. V lost 6 bases and J lost 8, with 17 bases in between. The CDR3 is CASIPGSTGGELFF. The CDR3 nucleotides read TGCGCCAGCATCCCCGGGTCCACCGGAGGGGAGCTGTTTTTT.

The chain uses TRBV9 and TRBJ2-3; D is uncertain. V gave up 4 bases and J gave up 0 bases, with 6 bases separating them. Germline V CDR1 and CDR2: SGDLS, YYNGEE. The CDR3 totals 13 residues. CDR3 protein: CASSITSTDTQYF. CDR3 sequence (DNA): TGTGCCAGCAGCATCACTAGCACAGATACGCAGTATTTT.

Written as DNA, the CDR3 is TGTGCCAGCAGCTTACTGCGGGGGCAGAGTGGCTACACCTTC. As protein: CASSLLRGQSGYTF. V usage is TRBV7-9 and J usage is TRBJ1-2, with a possible D match to TRBD1 (6 bases). Trimming shortened V by 2 bases and J by 7 bases, and 14 bases separated the two germline ends. The CDR3 has 14 residues. Looked up from germline, CDR1 is SEHNR and CDR2 is FQNEAQ (reference sequence).

In this sample, this clonotype turned up a few times. The J gene is TRBJ2-7, the V gene TRBV7-9, with D maybe TRBD2 (6 bases). CDR3 length: 14 amino acids. Germline V gene lookup returns CDR1 SEHNR and CDR2 FQNEAQ (reference sequence). Trimming pared 1 base from V and 4 bases from J, leaving 11 bases between. CDR3 in amino acids: CASSLVERAYEQYF. The CDR3 region has the DNA TGTGCCAGCAGCTTAGTGGAGCGGGCTTACGAGCAGTACTTC.

The V call is TRBV5-5, the J call TRBJ2-7, with D perhaps matching TRBD2 (6 bases). This CDR3 spans 14 amino acids. Trimming stripped 1 base from V and 3 bases from J, with 11 bases between. CDR1 SGHKS and CDR2 YYEKEE come from the germline V gene (reference sequence). The DNA of the CDR3 is TGTGCCAGCAGCTTGTATCGGGGGTACTACGAGCAGTACTTC. Its translation: CASSLYRGYYEQYF.

This clonotype was recorded a few times. The genes are TRBV7-9 and TRBJ1-3; D remains ambiguous. V lost 5 bases and J 0 bases, leaving 17 bases between the germline ends. Germline CDR1 reads SEHNR; CDR2 reads FQNEAQ (reference sequence). CDR3 size: 17 residues. DNA of the CDR3: TGTGCCAGCAGCGGAAGTCATTACTCTCCCTCTGGAAACACCATATATTTT. Protein product: CASSGSHYSPSGNTIYF. The complete variable domain, with remaining parts taken from reference TRBV7-9 and TRBJ1-3, reads DTGVSQNPRHKITKRGQNVTFRCDPISEHNRLYWYRQTLGQGPEFLTYFQNEAQLEKSRLLSDRFSAERPKGSFSTLEIQRTEQGDSAMYLCASSGSHYSPSGNTIYFGEGSWLTVV.

Only a few counts were recorded for this clonotype. The V and J genes are TRBV27 and TRBJ2-2; TRBD2 agrees at 13 bases. Germline CDR1 MNHEY, CDR2 SMNVEV (reference sequence). The V gene end was trimmed by 7 bases and the J gene end by 1 base; junction bases not matched to a gene: 9. The CDR3 consists of 18 residues. CDR3 DNA: TGTGCCAGCAACCTCAGACTAGCGGGAGGCTGGAACACCGGGGAGCTGTTTTTT. Residues: CASNLRLAGGWNTGELFF.

CDR3 sequence: CASSWTSWGPDTQYF. CDR3 in DNA: TGTGCCAGCAGCTGGACTAGCTGGGGCCCAGATACGCAGTATTTT. This chain joins TRBV11-2 and TRBJ2-3, with 8 bases matching TRBD2. The V segment lost 4 bases and the J segment 4 bases; nucleotides outside the gene matches: 7. Germline values: CDR1 SGHAT, CDR2 FQNNGV. The CDR3 runs 15 residues.

The CDR3 DNA follows: TGTGCCAGCAGTGGGCAGGGTGAGCAGTTCTTC. Protein: CASSGQGEQFF. This sequence joins TRBV2 and TRBJ2-1; TRBD1 is a possible D gene (5 bases). V was clipped by 4 bases and J by 9 bases, with 7 bases between them. Germline CDR1 SNHLY, CDR2 FYNNEI. The length of the CDR3 is 11 residues.

The chain has TRBV4-1 and TRBJ2-7; D gene ambiguous. Trimming stripped 1 base from V and 4 bases from J, with 14 bases between. CDR3 length equals 15 residues. In germline, CDR1 is MGHRA, CDR2 YSYEKL. The CDR3 bases are TGCGCCAGCAGCCAAGGTCCCCCCGATCAATACGAGCAGTACTTC. Translated, it gives CASSQGPPDQYEQYF.

The chain carries TRBV2 and TRBJ2-1; 11 positions agree with TRBD2. Germline V gene data show CDR1 as SNHLY and CDR2 as FYNNEI. The CDR3 loop spans 17 amino acids. V trimming: 5 bases; J trimming: 2 bases; junction bases outside the gene matches: 8. CDR3 sequence (DNA): TGTGCCAGCAGTCCCCCTTCGACTAGCGGGGCCTACAATGAGCAGTTCTTC. Its protein product is CASSPPSTSGAYNEQFF.

This clonotype was observed a handful of times. The V call is TRBV14, the J call TRBJ2-6; TRBD2 might be the D (6 bases). This CDR3 is 16 amino acids long. V dropped 3 bases and J dropped 4 bases, with 13 bases sitting between them. Germline CDR1 reads SGHDN; CDR2 reads FVKESK. CDR3 sequence (DNA): TGTGCCAGCAGCCATTGGGGACTGACCGGGGCCAACGTCCTGACTTTC. Translating gives CASSHWGLTGANVLTF.

This chain links TRBV29-1 with TRBJ2-1, with a possible D match to TRBD2 (7 bases). V shed 1 base and J shed 6 bases, with 19 bases lying between them. The CDR3 covers 16 residues. Germline CDR1 and CDR2: SQVTM and ANQGSEA. The CDR3 DNA is TGCAGCGTTGAAGCCCCACGCGGGGGCGCGGGCAATGAGCAGTTCTTC. It codes for CSVEAPRGGAGNEQFF.

The rearrangement links TRBV12-3 or TRBV12-4 to TRBJ2-7; 8 nucleotides agree with TRBD2. Trimming at V came to 6 bases and at J to 1 base, leaving 8 bases not matched to a gene. The CDR3 is 15 residues long. The CDR3 sequence: CASSQRRGASYEQYF. The DNA of the CDR3 is TGTGCCAGCAGCCAAAGGCGGGGGGCATCCTACGAGCAGTACTTC.